This T cell receptor (beta chain) was identified during a study of cytomegalovirus exposure and HLA in healthy donors. Notes on the study in general: Three CMV-associated chains proved CMV antigen-specific in vitro. According to a subsequent analysis, TCR clusters identified in the first cohort showed a tendency to co-occur across the roughly 120 validation repertoires.

The data were produced by immunoSEQ multiplex PCR, yet TCRdb's version contains in-frame clones alone and is incomplete. The profile shows about 260,000 clones, about 90% of them singletons. The donors were members of the roughly 120-subject validation cohort (separate from the 666-subject first cohort). Of note for this clone: Its antigen is currently unknown.

This TCR was sampled from a woman under 40 in good health and CMV-seronegative. Material: PBMCs.

CDR3 loop: CASGSRLAGEQFF. DNA for the CDR3: TGTGCTAGTGGTTCCAGACTAGCTGGTGAGCAGTTCTTC. The gene calls are TRBV12-5 and TRBJ2-1, with 7 bases fitting TRBD2. The CDR3 loop spans 13 amino acids. V dropped 4 bases and J dropped 9; count of bases not matched to a gene: 6. Germline CDR1 is LGHNT and CDR2 is FRNRAP.